There are a few counts of the clone carrying this T cell receptor (beta chain). Trimming at V came to 4 bases and at J to 1 base, leaving 6 bases not matched to a gene. The CDR3 has 16 amino acids. Germline CDR1 and CDR2: WSHSY and SAAADI. This sample is drawn from a study of T cells after yellow fever vaccination. TCRdb re-derived calls from the 5' RACE reads in MiXCR, one entry per CDR3 protein. The sample gives 150,000 to 200,000 distinct CDR3 sequences, around 8.5% of which show up once; around 33% is in the top ten. This clonotype was sampled from a man in his late teens or twenties who received the YFV17D yellow fever vaccine. The sample here was CD8+ T cells sorted from PBMCs, taken 45 days after the yellow fever booster vaccination. This rearrangement joins TRBV10-2 to TRBJ2-5; 10 bases are a match to TRBD2. CDR3 amino acids: CASSGLAGAPQETQYF. The CDR3 DNA follows: TGCGCCAGCAGTGGGCTAGCGGGGGCCCCCCAAGAGACCCAGTACTTC.